These 2 T cell receptor beta chains share one sample of origin, sequenced in a study of monozygotic twins with cystic fibrosis. Assay used: immunoSEQ multiplex PCR; TCRdb lists only in-frame clones, some missing. This table holds 20,000 to 25,000 clones, approximately 98% found once. The sample was blood. Receptor source: a girl aged 5-17 years with cystic fibrosis.

V usage is TRBV10-3 and J usage is TRBJ1-1, with 7 positions matching TRBD1. This CDR3 is 17 amino acids long. Trimming removed 6 bases from V and 1 base from J; junction bases left unmatched: 14. Germline CDR1 and CDR2: ENHRY and SYGVKD. The chain's CDR3 is CAIRGDSPPASNTEAFF. The DNA for the CDR3 is TGTGCCATCAGAGGGGACAGCCCTCCAGCTTCGAACACTGAAGCTTTCTTT.

This clone has a single count. The chain combines TRBV11-1 with TRBJ2-3; D remains unclear. This CDR3 spans 11 amino acids. Trimming pared 3 bases from V and 3 bases from J, leaving 1 base between. Germline V gene data show CDR1 as SGHAT and CDR2 as FQDESV (reference sequence). CDR3 coding DNA: TGTGCCAGCAGCTTGACAGATACGCAGTATTTT. Its protein is CASSLTDTQYF. Complete variable domain (other parts from reference TRBV11-1 and TRBJ2-3): EAEVAQSPRYKITEKSQAVAFWCDPISGHATLYWYRQILGQGPELLVQFQDESVVDDSQLPKDRFSAERLKGVDSTLKIQPAELGDSAMYLCASSLTDTQYFGPGTRLTVL.